The TCR beta chain under discussion was sequenced for a study of T cells in localized non-small cell lung cancer. The CDR3 is made up of 16 amino acids. The junction had 10 bases not matched to a gene; V was cut back by 2 bases and J by 7 bases. Germline loops: CDR1 MNHEY, CDR2 SMNVEV (reference sequence). Worth noting for this clone: Its antigen remains unknown.

Study results and limitations: The appearance of a median roughly 53 of the top 100 tumor clones was seen in adjacent lung. Compared with tumor, uninvolved adjacent lung displayed greater T cell clonality, ranking highest overall.

The method was immunoSEQ multiplex PCR; TCRdb's version includes in-frame clones alone and lacks a portion of them. This table holds around 130,000 clones, around 92% found once. This receptor was obtained from a female donor aged 60 or older with stage I lung adenocarcinoma. The genes are TRBV27 and TRBJ2-7; 11 positions agree with TRBD1. Sequencing used peripheral blood, obtained before any cancer treatment. CDR3 coding DNA: TGTGCCAGCAGTTTACCCCAGGGACAGGGGGGCGTGGAGCAGTACTTC. This sequence encodes CASSLPQGQGGVEQYF.